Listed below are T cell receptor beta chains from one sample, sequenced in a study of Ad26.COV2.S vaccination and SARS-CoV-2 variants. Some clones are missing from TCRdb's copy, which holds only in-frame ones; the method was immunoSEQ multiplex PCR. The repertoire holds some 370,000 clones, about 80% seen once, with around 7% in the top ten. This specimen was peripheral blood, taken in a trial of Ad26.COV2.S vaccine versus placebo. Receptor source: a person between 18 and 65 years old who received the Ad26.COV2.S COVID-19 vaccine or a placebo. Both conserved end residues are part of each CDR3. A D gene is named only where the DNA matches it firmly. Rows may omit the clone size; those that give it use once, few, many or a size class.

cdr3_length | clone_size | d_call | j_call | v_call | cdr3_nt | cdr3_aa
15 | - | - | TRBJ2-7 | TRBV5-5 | TGTGCCAGCAGCTTTTTAAGCGGGCCTACCTACGAGCAGTACTTC | CASSFLSGPTYEQYF
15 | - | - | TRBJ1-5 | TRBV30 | TGTGCCTGGAGTACAGACAGGCTTAGCAATCAGCCCCAGCATTTT | CAWSTDRLSNQPQHF
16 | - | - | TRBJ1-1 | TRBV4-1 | TGCGCCAGCAGCCAAGTATCGGACCTCAGGGCCGCTGAAGCTTTCTTT | CASSQVSDLRAAEAFF
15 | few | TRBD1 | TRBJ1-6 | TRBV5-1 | TGCGCCAGCAGCTCGGCTGGGGACAGCTATTCACCCCTCCACTTT | CASSSAGDSYSPLHF
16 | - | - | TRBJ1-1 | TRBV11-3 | TGTGCCAGCAGCTTAGAATTTTGGGGGGCGCGAACTGAAGCTTTCTTT | CASSLEFWGARTEAFF
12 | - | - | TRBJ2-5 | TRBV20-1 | TGCAGTGCTAGTACGGGAGAAGAGACCCAGTACTTC | CSASTGEETQYF
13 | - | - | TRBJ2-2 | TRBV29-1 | TGCAGCGTTGAAGACAGCAACACCGGGGAGCTGTTTTTT | CSVEDSNTGELFF
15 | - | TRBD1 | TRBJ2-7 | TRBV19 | TGTGCCAGTAGTCCCTGGACAGGGGGCGTGTACGAGCAGTACTTC | CASSPWTGGVYEQYF
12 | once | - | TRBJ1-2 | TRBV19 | TGTGCCAGTAGTTTTGGGATCAATGGCTACACCTTC | CASSFGINGYTF
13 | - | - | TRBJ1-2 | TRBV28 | TGTGCCAGCAGTTTAAGGCGGGACTATGGCTACACCTTC | CASSLRRDYGYTF